The 2 T cell receptor beta chains in this list originate from one sample, sequenced in a study of a mutant IDH1 vaccine in newly diagnosed glioma. These receptors are not linked to any known antigen. Sample time point: week 23, last vaccination. In the vaccine, a single dose held 300 ug of the mutant IDH1 20-mer peptide, along with topical imiquimod. Assay used: immunoSEQ multiplex PCR; TCRdb lists only in-frame clones, some missing. The table records about 33,000 clones, 88% of them present only once. The sample was PBMCs, taken from a glioma patient whose treatment included an IDH1 peptide vaccine. The origin of the receptors is a man aged 40-50 years with glioma.

The J gene is TRBJ2-4, the V gene TRBV2, with TRBD1 identical over 7 bases. The junction had 4 bases not matched to a gene; V was cut back by 1 base and J by 4 bases. CDR1 is SNHLY, CDR2 FYNNEI, per germline. CDR3 length equals 15 residues. CDR3: CASSEEWTGKNIQYF. CDR3 nucleotides: TGTGCCAGCAGTGAAGAGTGGACAGGAAAAAACATTCAGTACTTC.

The rearrangement joins TRBV5-1 to TRBJ1-1, with TRBD1 as a possible D gene (6 bases). Trimming removed 3 bases at V and 5 bases at J, with 20 bases between. The CDR3 is 16 amino acids. Germline V CDR1 and CDR2: SGHRS, YFSETQ. The CDR3 DNA reads as TGCGCCAGCAGCTACGGACAGTCCTACCAGGGAACTGAAGCTTTCTTT. Translated: CASSYGQSYQGTEAFF.